One and the same sample provided the 23 T cell receptor beta chains below, sequenced in a study of T-cell reconstitution after alpha-beta-depleted transplantation in children. Preparation of the TCRbeta library was carried out with unique molecular identifiers. TCRdb processed the PCR reads anew with MiXCR; each CDR3 protein has one entry. The repertoire includes about 580,000 distinct CDR3 sequences, 20% to 25% of them detected once, and 13% to 15% sits in the top ten. This specimen consisted of PBMCs, mostly from graft donor cells, obtained 360 days after TCRalphabeta/CD19-depleted stem cell transplant. The receptors were sampled from a boy younger than two who had a stem cell transplant for acute myeloid leukemia, so the T cells may come from the graft donor.

This clonotype occurred a few times. The J gene is TRBJ1-2, the V gene TRBV29-1; the match to TRBD1 covers 8 bases. V shed 0 bases, J shed 7 bases, and the junction held 4 bases outside the gene matches. This CDR3 region has 13 residues. The germline CDR1 and CDR2 sequences are SQVTM and ANQGSEA. The CDR3, as DNA: TGCAGCGTTGAAGATCAGGGGGCGGCTGGCTACACCTTC. Translated: CSVEDQGAAGYTF. The full variable domain, in which reference TRBV29-1 and TRBJ1-2 provide the parts outside the CDR3, is SAVISQKPSRDICQRGTSLTIQCQVDSQVTMMFWYRQQPGQSLTLIATANQGSEATYESGFVIDKFPISRPNLTFSTLTVSNMSPEDSSIYLCSVEDQGAAGYTFGSGTRLTVV.

J is TRBJ2-7 and V is TRBV5-1; unclear D gene. V was shortened by 2 bases and J by 4 bases, with 10 bases between the two germline ends. CDR1 and CDR2 from the germline V gene are SGHRS and YFSETQ. The CDR3 totals 13 residues. The CDR3 coding sequence is TGCGCCAGCAGCTTACCCTTTCCATACGAGCAGTACTTC. This sequence encodes CASSLPFPYEQYF.

The J gene is TRBJ2-7, the V gene TRBV5-6; D gene uncertain. The CDR3 is 13 residues long. V shed 2 bases and J shed 6 bases, with 12 bases lying between them. Per the germline V gene, CDR1 is SGHDT and CDR2 is YYEEEE. In DNA, the CDR3 is TGTGCCAGCAGCTTCGCCCTAATTGGCGAGCAGTACGTC. Its protein is CASSFALIGEQYV.

The gene calls are TRBV20-1 and TRBJ1-1; weak D call: TRBD1 (5 bases). Trimming cost V 1 base and J 4 bases, with 10 bases left between them. Germline V gene data show CDR1 as DFQATT and CDR2 as SNEGSKA (reference sequence). The CDR3 has 13 amino acids. The CDR3 protein is CSARGPTVTEAFF. In DNA, the CDR3 is TGCAGTGCTAGAGGCCCGACAGTCACTGAAGCTTTCTTT.

For the CDR3, the DNA is TGTGCCAGCAGTTACCCCACAGGGGGTAAATCTAGCTACACCTTC. Encoded protein: CASSYPTGGKSSYTF. V usage is TRBV6-5 and J usage is TRBJ1-2, with 8 bases fitting TRBD1. The V segment lost 2 bases and the J segment 9 bases; nucleotides outside the gene matches: 11. This CDR3 is built from 15 residues. From germline, CDR1 is MNHEY and CDR2 SVGAGI.

The chain has TRBV5-1 and TRBJ2-7; TRBD1 or TRBD2 may be the D gene (6 bases each). V lost 0 bases and J lost 2, with 12 bases in between. The length of the CDR3 is 15 residues. CDR1 is SGHRS and CDR2 is YFSETQ in the germline V gene. The chain's CDR3 is CASSLVGGTTYEQYF. For the CDR3, the DNA is TGCGCCAGCAGCTTGGTGGGGGGCACAACCTACGAGCAGTACTTC.

A few counts support this clonotype. The chain carries TRBV5-1 and TRBJ2-1; possibly TRBD2 for D (5 bases). The CDR3 has 18 amino acids. V lost 0 bases to trimming and J lost 0 bases, with 16 bases between them. Germline V gene sequence: CDR1 SGHRS, CDR2 YFSETQ. The DNA for the CDR3 is TGCGCCAGCAGCTTGGCCTATGCACCACGGGGCTCCTACAATGAGCAGTTCTTC. This translates into CASSLAYAPRGSYNEQFF.

This chain links TRBV6-2 or TRBV6-3 with TRBJ2-3; 7 bases map to TRBD2. Germline lookup yields CDR1 MNHEY and CDR2 SVGEGT. This CDR3 has 15 residues. Trimming cost V 5 bases and J 0 bases; bases outside gene matches: 5. The CDR3 loop reads CASSQQRGSTDTQYF. The CDR3 nucleotides are TGTGCCAGCAGTCAGCAGCGGGGAAGCACAGATACGCAGTATTTT.

This sequence joins TRBV2 and TRBJ2-1; D not resolved. The CDR3 length is 12 residues. Per the germline V gene, CDR1 is SNHLY and CDR2 is FYNNEI. Between the trimmed V and J ends, which lost 8 bases and 5 bases, there was a span of 10 bases. The DNA of the CDR3 is TGTGCCAGCCTGGAGAAGGACAATGAGCAGTTCTTC. This encodes CASLEKDNEQFF.

This clonotype was detected a few times. This sequence joins TRBV20-1 and TRBJ1-6; D is possibly TRBD1 (5 bases). The CDR3 is 14 residues long. Germline CDR1 DFQATT, CDR2 SNEGSKA (reference sequence). The V and J ends lost 0 bases and 10 bases respectively, with 13 bases between them. The CDR3: CSARDGGVRSPLHF. In DNA, the CDR3 is TGCAGTGCTAGAGATGGGGGGGTAAGGTCACCCCTCCACTTT.

This sequence joins TRBV29-1 and TRBJ1-2, with D tentatively TRBD1 (5 bases). CDR1 and CDR2 from the germline V gene are SQVTM and ANQGSEA. CDR3 length equals 9 residues. Trimming took 4 bases from V and 12 from J, leaving 9 bases between them. The CDR3 DNA reads as TGCAGCGTTGGGGGGGATAACACCTTC. As protein: CSVGGDNTF.

A few counts support this clonotype. This chain uses TRBV12-3 or TRBV12-4 with TRBJ1-5, with unresolved D. V was shortened by 5 bases and J by 1 base, with 12 bases between the two germline ends. CDR3 length equals 15 residues. As DNA, the CDR3 is TGTGCCAGCAGTCCCCGGACGCGGAGCAATCAGCCCCAGCATTTT. Protein sequence: CASSPRTRSNQPQHF.

This rearrangement joins TRBV15 to TRBJ1-2; D is unclear. This CDR3 contains 14 residues. The germline V gene encodes CDR1 LNHNV and CDR2 YYDKDF (reference sequence). Trimming pared 4 bases from V and 3 bases from J, leaving 12 bases between. This CDR3 reads CATSTIRGDYGYTF. CDR3 nucleotides: TGTGCCACCAGCACTATACGAGGCGACTATGGCTACACCTTC.

This chain joins TRBV7-2 and TRBJ2-7, with 7 bases matching TRBD2. CDR3 length equals 16 residues. Germline V gene sequence: CDR1 SGHTA, CDR2 FQGNSA. V shed 6 bases, J shed 7 bases, and the junction held 18 bases outside the gene matches. CDR3 residues: CASSYPLAARWGEQYF. The CDR3 DNA sequence: TGTGCCAGCAGTTACCCCCTAGCGGCCCGGTGGGGAGAGCAGTACTTC.

V is TRBV6-5 and J is TRBJ1-1; no clear D gene. With 1 base removed from V and 4 bases from J, the gap between germline ends came to 10 bases. Looked up from germline, CDR1 is MNHEY and CDR2 is SVGAGI. The CDR3 covers 14 residues. Written as DNA, the CDR3 is TGTGCCAGCAGTTACTTCGGGGTCGGCACTGAAGCTTTCTTT. It yields the protein CASSYFGVGTEAFF.

This clonotype has at least ten counts. The V gene is TRBV7-8, the J gene TRBJ2-1; D perhaps matches TRBD2 (6 bases). The CDR3 length is 17 residues. V lost 3 bases, J lost 3 bases, and 18 bases lay in between. Germline V CDR1 and CDR2: SGHVS, FQNEAQ. The CDR3: CASSLAPRGFNYNEQFF. The CDR3 coding sequence is TGTGCCAGCAGCTTGGCCCCCCGGGGGTTCAACTACAATGAGCAGTTCTTC.

This clonotype has only a few counts. The chain is built from TRBV6-5 and TRBJ2-7, with D possibly TRBD1 on 5 matching bases. CDR3 length: 15 residues. Germline CDR1 is MNHEY and CDR2 is SVGAGI. Between the trimmed V and J ends, which lost 0 bases and 5 bases, there was a span of 14 bases. The CDR3 sequence: CASSYSRGARNEQYF. The CDR3 region has the DNA TGTGCCAGCAGTTACTCAAGGGGCGCGAGGAACGAGCAGTACTTC.

V usage is TRBV27 and J usage is TRBJ2-7, with D perhaps TRBD1 or TRBD2 (5 bases each). The germline V gene has CDR1 MNHEY and CDR2 SMNVEV (reference sequence). V was pared by 8 bases and J by 3 bases, with 17 bases between. The CDR3 is made up of 14 amino acids. The DNA of the CDR3 is TGTGCCAGCGCCCCTCCGGGGCGAGGCTACGAGCAGTACTTC. Translating gives CASAPPGRGYEQYF.

This clonotype was found a few times. The chain carries TRBV7-6 and TRBJ2-3; D gene unclear. Looked up from germline, CDR1 is SGHVS and CDR2 is FNYEAQ. The length of the CDR3 is 16 residues. V lost 6 bases and J 1 base, leaving 17 bases between the germline ends. The CDR3 protein is CASSFDRNPGTDTQYF. The CDR3 DNA is TGTGCCAGCAGTTTCGACCGTAATCCCGGCACAGATACGCAGTATTTT.

This clonotype appeared a few times. The chain uses TRBV7-9 and TRBJ2-1, with D maybe TRBD2 (6 bases). This CDR3 is built from 17 residues. Trimming removed 1 base at V and 0 bases at J, with 13 bases between. From germline, CDR1 is SEHNR and CDR2 FQNEAQ (reference sequence). The CDR3 loop reads CASSLVRVADSYNEQFF. For the CDR3, the DNA is TGTGCCAGCAGCTTAGTTCGGGTAGCGGACTCCTACAATGAGCAGTTCTTC.

This clonotype was counted between two and nine times. J is TRBJ2-7 and V is TRBV4-3; 9 bases line up with TRBD2. CDR3 size: 17 residues. Germline-derived CDR1 and CDR2 are LGHNA and YSLEER. With V trimmed by 0 bases and J by 0 bases, 6 bases remained unmatched. The CDR3 sequence is CASSQDQAGGLSYEQYF. The CDR3 DNA sequence: TGCGCCAGCAGCCAAGATCAAGCGGGGGGTCTCTCCTACGAGCAGTACTTC.

This chain joins TRBV14 and TRBJ2-1; 7 bases line up with TRBD1. Trimming at V came to 1 base and at J to 1 base, leaving 4 bases not matched to a gene. This CDR3 region has 16 residues. Germline loops: CDR1 SGHDN, CDR2 FVKESK. CDR3 bases: TGTGCCAGCAGCCAAGTGGGGACAGTGTCCTACAATGAGCAGTTCTTC. Translation: CASSQVGTVSYNEQFF.

This clonotype was counted between two and nine times. The rearrangement links TRBV20-1 to TRBJ2-7, with D tentatively TRBD1 or TRBD2 (5 bases each). The V end lost 8 bases, the J end lost 7 bases, and 27 bases lay between the germline ends. This CDR3 contains 15 residues. Germline V gene lookup returns CDR1 DFQATT and CDR2 SNEGSKA (reference sequence). The DNA of the CDR3 is TGCAGTTGGGCCCCTCCCCGGGGCCTAGCAGGGGAGCAGTACGTC. Translation gives CSWAPPRGLAGEQYV.